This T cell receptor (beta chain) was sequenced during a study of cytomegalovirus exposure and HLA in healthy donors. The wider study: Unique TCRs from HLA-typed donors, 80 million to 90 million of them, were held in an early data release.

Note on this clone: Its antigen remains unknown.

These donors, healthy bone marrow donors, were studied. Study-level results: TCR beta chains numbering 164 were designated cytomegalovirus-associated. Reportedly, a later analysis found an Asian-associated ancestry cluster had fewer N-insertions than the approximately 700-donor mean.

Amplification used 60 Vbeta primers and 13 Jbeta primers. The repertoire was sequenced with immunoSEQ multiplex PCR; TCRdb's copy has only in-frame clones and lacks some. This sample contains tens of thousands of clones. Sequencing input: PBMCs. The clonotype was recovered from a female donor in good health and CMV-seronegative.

CDR3 protein: CASSVLGGQYF. The CDR3 DNA reads TGTGCCAGCAGTGTTCTCGGGGGGCAGTACTTC. The chain employs TRBV2 and TRBJ2-7, with D tentatively TRBD2 (6 bases). Germline CDR1 SNHLY, CDR2 FYNNEI. The CDR3 consists of 11 residues. V lost 4 bases, J lost 9 bases, and 10 bases lay in between.